A single sample is the source of the 2 T cell receptor beta chains below, sequenced in a study of cytomegalovirus exposure and HLA in healthy donors. The table came from immunoSEQ multiplex PCR; TCRdb's copy has only in-frame clones and leaves some out. The sample has fewer than 75,000 clones; around 96% are singletons. Sequences were obtained from PBMCs. These receptor sequences come from a man between 18 and 35 years old in good health and CMV-seronegative.

This chain connects TRBV30 to TRBJ1-5; 7 nucleotides line up with TRBD1. Germline CDR1 and CDR2: GTSNPN and SVGIG (reference sequence). This CDR3 is built from 13 residues. J lost 9 bases, V lost 4 bases, and 9 bases had no gene match. The CDR3 DNA reads TGTGCCTGGACCGCAGGGGGGTCTGGGCCCCAGCATTTT. Encoded protein: CAWTAGGSGPQHF.

The gene calls are TRBV28 and TRBJ2-5; TRBD2 matches at 13 bases. Germline CDR1 MDHEN, CDR2 SYDVKM. The V gene end was trimmed by 6 bases and the J gene end by 4 bases; junction bases not matched to a gene: 11. The CDR3 has 17 amino acids. The DNA for the CDR3 is TGTGCCAGCAGCTTCGGTGGACTAGCGGGGGTAAGAGAGACCCAGTACTTC. Translation gives CASSFGGLAGVRETQYF.